This T cell receptor beta chain stems from a study of T cell changes during pregnancy in multiple sclerosis. The ends were cut back, 3 bases at V and 0 bases at J, with 10 bases in the middle. CDR1 is SGHAT and CDR2 is FQNNGV in the germline V gene. CDR3 length equals 15 residues. This table comes from immunoSEQ multiplex PCR, and its TCRdb copy is limited to in-frame clones, with some not included. The sample includes more than 40,000 clones, roughly 92% of them seen just once. The material sequenced was CD4+ T cells from peripheral blood mononuclear cells, taken in the second trimester of pregnancy. The chain links TRBV11-2 to TRBJ2-3; possible D gene TRBD2, 5 bases. The source is a female donor with multiple sclerosis, enrolled in a pregnancy study. CDR3 in amino acids: CASSFSASSTDTQYF. The CDR3 DNA follows: TGTGCCAGCAGCTTTAGCGCCTCTAGCACAGATACGCAGTATTTT.